This T cell receptor (beta chain) stems from a study of a mutant IDH1 vaccine in newly diagnosed glioma. Study-wide background: Across weeks 1, 3, 5, 7, 11, 15, 19 and 23, patients received a vaccination each time, eight in all. General observations from the study: No link was apparently found between pseudoprogression and changes in top peripheral T cell clonotypes.

This clone was seen a few times. Its antigen is not known. Using immunoSEQ multiplex PCR, the repertoire was profiled, and TCRdb retains in-frame clones only, with some absent. The sample holds 30,000 to 40,000 clones, roughly 76% seen once. Time point indicated: week 23, last vaccination. Mutant IDH1 20-mer peptide, at 300 ug, made up each vaccine dose, with topical imiquimod. The V gene's germline CDR1 is SGHNT and CDR2 YYREEE (reference sequence). The CDR3 is made up of 13 amino acids. Trimming left V 5 bases short and J 1 base short, with 9 bases between. The sequenced sample was PBMCs, obtained from a glioma patient whose treatment included an IDH1 peptide vaccine. This rearrangement joins TRBV5-4 to TRBJ1-1; D remains ambiguous. This clonotype was sampled from a man in his forties or fifties with glioma. The CDR3 region is CASRGSRNTEAFF. CDR3 nucleotide sequence: TGTGCCAGCAGAGGGAGTAGGAACACTGAAGCTTTCTTT.